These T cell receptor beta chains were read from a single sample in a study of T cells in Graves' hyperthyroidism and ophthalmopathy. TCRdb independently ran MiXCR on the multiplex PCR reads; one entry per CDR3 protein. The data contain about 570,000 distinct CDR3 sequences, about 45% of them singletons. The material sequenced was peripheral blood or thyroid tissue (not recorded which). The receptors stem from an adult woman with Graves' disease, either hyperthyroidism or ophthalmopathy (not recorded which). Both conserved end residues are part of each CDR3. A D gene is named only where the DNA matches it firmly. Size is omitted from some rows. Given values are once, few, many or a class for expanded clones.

CDR3aa: CASSAAATNYGYTF; CDR3nt: TGTGCCAGCAGCGCGGCAGCGACTAACTATGGCTACACCTTC; abundance: -; v_gene: TRBV5-4; d_gene: -; j_gene: TRBJ1-2
CDR3aa: CASSSGGLLRETQYF; CDR3nt: TGTGCCAGCAGCTCAGGGGGACTACTCCGAGAGACCCAGTACTTC; abundance: -; v_gene: TRBV13; d_gene: -; j_gene: TRBJ2-5
CDR3aa: CSAALQGIHEQYF; CDR3nt: TGCAGTGCTGCGCTACAGGGGATCCACGAGCAGTACTTC; abundance: many; v_gene: TRBV20-1; d_gene: TRBD1; j_gene: TRBJ2-7
CDR3aa: CATSGGGEAAFF; CDR3nt: TGTGCCACCAGTGGAGGAGGGGAGGCAGCTTTCTTT; abundance: -; v_gene: TRBV10-3; d_gene: -; j_gene: TRBJ1-1
CDR3aa: CASTLWGGQLNTEAFF; CDR3nt: TGTGCCAGCACCCTTTGGGGGGGCCAACTGAACACTGAAGCTTTCTTT; abundance: many; v_gene: TRBV7-2; d_gene: -; j_gene: TRBJ1-1
CDR3aa: CSARVGGNTEAFF; CDR3nt: TGCAGTGCTAGAGTTGGGGGGAACACTGAAGCTTTCTTT; abundance: few; v_gene: TRBV20-1; d_gene: -; j_gene: TRBJ1-1
CDR3aa: CSARGQGARVYEAFF; CDR3nt: TGCAGTGCTCGCGGACAGGGGGCGCGGGTCTATGAAGCTTTCTTT; abundance: -; v_gene: TRBV20-1; d_gene: TRBD1; j_gene: TRBJ1-1
CDR3aa: CASSNREYNEQFF; CDR3nt: TGTGCCAGCAGTAACAGGGAGTACAATGAGCAGTTCTTC; abundance: -; v_gene: TRBV12-3/TRBV12-4; d_gene: -; j_gene: TRBJ2-1
CDR3aa: CAISEEGSTEAFF; CDR3nt: TGTGCCATCAGTGAGGAGGGGTCCACTGAAGCTTTCTTT; abundance: -; v_gene: TRBV10-3; d_gene: -; j_gene: TRBJ1-1
CDR3aa: CASSFAPGPSSYEQYF; CDR3nt: TGTGCCAGCAGCTTTGCCCCGGGACCCAGCTCCTACGAGCAGTACTTC; abundance: -; v_gene: TRBV12-3/TRBV12-4; d_gene: -; j_gene: TRBJ2-7
CDR3aa: CASSLDGVETQYF; CDR3nt: TGTGCCAGCAGCTTAGACGGTGTAGAGACCCAGTACTTC; abundance: -; v_gene: TRBV7-7; d_gene: -; j_gene: TRBJ2-5
CDR3aa: CASSQVKGLQETQYF; CDR3nt: TGTGCCAGCAGCCAAGTTAAGGGACTCCAAGAGACCCAGTACTTC; abundance: -; v_gene: TRBV14; d_gene: -; j_gene: TRBJ2-5
CDR3aa: CAWSVLGQGPRRETQYF; CDR3nt: TGTGCCTGGAGTGTACTGGGACAGGGACCCAGGAGGGAGACCCAGTACTTC; abundance: few; v_gene: TRBV30; d_gene: TRBD1; j_gene: TRBJ2-5
CDR3aa: CASSLAGGTTEAFF; CDR3nt: TGTGCCAGCAGCTTAGCCGGGGGGACGACTGAAGCTTTCTTT; abundance: -; v_gene: TRBV7-6; d_gene: -; j_gene: TRBJ1-1
CDR3aa: CASATAGELFF; CDR3nt: TGTGCCAGCGCAACGGCCGGGGAGCTGTTTTTT; abundance: -; v_gene: TRBV9; d_gene: -; j_gene: TRBJ2-2
CDR3aa: CATSREHSENSPLHF; CDR3nt: TGTGCCACCAGCAGAGAACACAGTGAAAATTCACCCCTCCACTTT; abundance: -; v_gene: TRBV15; d_gene: -; j_gene: TRBJ1-6